The 10 T cell receptor delta chains given below trace back to one sample, sequenced in a study of Vδ1+ human thymocytes. Their specific antigens are unknown. Extracted RNA was reverse transcribed into cDNA. Pooled V-gene forward primers with one constant-region reverse primer generated the CDR3 amplicons by multiplex PCR. TCRdb re-called the multiplex PCR reads with CATT. This table holds 80,000 or so delta-chain clones, more than 30% found once. Study-wide points: Highly polyclonal TRG and TRD repertoires with Gaussian CDR3 length distributions appeared in thymus.

The material sequenced was Vdelta1+ gamma-delta thymocytes from the thymus. Noted subset: FACS-sorted CD3+ TCRalphabeta- TCRVdelta1+ TCRVdelta2- thymocytes. Receptors originate from a boy under two years old who had congenital heart surgery.

The rearrangement joins TRDV2 to TRDJ3; TRDD3 matches at 8 bases. The V segment lost 1 base and the J segment 0 bases; nucleotides outside the gene matches: 10. There are 20 residues in the CDR3. Germline V lookup: CDR1 GEAIGNYY, CDR2 EKD. The DNA of the CDR3 is TGTGCCTGTGACACGGGGTTCGGGATACGAAGCTCCTGGGACACCCGACAGATGTTTTTC. Translated: CACDTGFGIRSSWDTRQMFF.

The table lists this clone with a few counts. The junction shows a germline mismatch at one end, possibly a read error. The V call is TRDV1, the J call TRDJ1, with 9 bases that match TRDD3. Germline loops: CDR1 TSWWSYY, CDR2 QGS. The CDR3 loop spans 26 amino acids. The CDR3 region is CALGELLYVGTLLGGYPSGDTDKLIF. Here the CDR3 DNA reads TGTGCTCTTGGGGAGTTACTTTATGTAGGTACCCTACTGGGGGGATACCCCTCTGGGGACACTGATAAACTCATCTTT.

The V and J genes are TRDV1 and TRDJ1; 8 nucleotides align to TRDD3. Losses at the gene ends were 2 bases for V and 7 bases for J; bases not matched to a gene: 12. The CDR3 is made up of 16 amino acids. In germline, CDR1 is TSWWSYY, CDR2 QGS. The DNA of the CDR3 is TGTGCTCTTGGGGAATTTTGGGGGATTCCTTTCCCTAAACTCATCTTT. This gives the protein CALGEFWGIPFPKLIF.

The J gene is TRDJ1, the V gene TRDV1; tentative D call: TRDD3 (9 bases). V was shortened by 5 bases and J by 3 bases, with 28 bases between the two germline ends. The germline V gene encodes CDR1 TSWWSYY and CDR2 QGS. This CDR3 is 19 amino acids long. This chain's CDR3 is CALGNPFLAGDTTADKLIF. Here the CDR3 DNA reads TGTGCTCTTGGGAACCCCTTCCTAGCCGGGGATACGACGGCCGATAAACTCATCTTT.

This rearrangement joins TRDV2 to TRDJ1; 7 nucleotides agree with TRDD3. Germline V gene sequence: CDR1 GEAIGNYY, CDR2 EKD. This CDR3 region has 14 residues. J lost 0 bases, V lost 9 bases, and 9 bases had no gene match. The CDR3 DNA reads TGTGCCACCCCTGGGGGCGCCCACACCGATAAACTCATCTTT. This encodes CATPGGAHTDKLIF.

A note on this clone: Within the sample, other DNA sequences also encode this same CDR3. The J gene is TRDJ1, the V gene TRDV1; possibly TRDD2 for D (5 bases). Trimming pared 4 bases from V and 0 bases from J, leaving 18 bases between. The CDR3 is 17 residues long. CDR1 is TSWWSYY, CDR2 QGS, per germline. CDR3 residues: CALGAPSGWPYTDKLIF. The CDR3 DNA reads as TGTGCTCTTGGGGCCCCTTCGGGTTGGCCGTACACCGATAAACTCATCTTT.

This clone was seen a few times. The genes are TRDV1 and TRDJ1, with TRDD3 matching over 8 bases. The V segment lost 1 base and the J segment 0 bases; nucleotides outside the gene matches: 22. Germline CDR1 and CDR2: TSWWSYY and QGS. This CDR3 comprises 22 residues. The CDR3 DNA is TGTGCTCTTGGGGAACCTCAGGCCTTCCCTTATACTGGGGGTACCTACACCGATAAACTCATCTTT. It codes for CALGEPQAFPYTGGTYTDKLIF.

To note about this clone: A junction boundary mismatches the germline segment, possibly from a read error. This chain connects TRDV1 to TRDJ1; D call uncertain. CDR1 and CDR2 from the germline V gene are TSWWSYY and QGS. CDR3 length equals 21 residues. The CDR3: CALGERFSPSPRWEYTDKLIF. CDR3 bases: TGTGCTCTTGGGGAACGGTTCTCTCCCTCACCCCGGTGGGAGTACACCGATAAGCTCATCTTT.

This chain links TRDV1 with TRDJ1; no reliable D call. V lost 0 bases and J 1 base, leaving 27 bases between the germline ends. Germline V gives CDR1 TSWWSYY, CDR2 QGS. This CDR3 spans 21 amino acids. The CDR3 DNA reads as TGTGCTCTTGGGGAACTATGTTTGGTTCCAACGAACGTACCTATCACCGATAAACTCATCTTT. This sequence encodes CALGELCLVPTNVPITDKLIF.

With regard to this clone: Germline and junction disagree at one end, which may indicate a read error. The rearrangement links TRDV1 to TRDJ1, with D perhaps TRDD3 (6 bases). The CDR3 loop spans 15 amino acids. Germline assignment: CDR1 TSWWSYY and CDR2 QGS. CDR3 amino acids: CALASGGPYTDKLIF. The CDR3 DNA sequence: TGTGCCCTTGCCAGCGGGGGACCGTACACCGATAAACTCATCTTT.